The T cell receptor beta chain described here comes from a study of metastatic and nonmetastatic thyroid tumors. At the level of the study: Malignant and benign thyroid patients had repertoires compared in peripheral blood and tumor or nodule tissue. Findings and limits, study-wide: Reported TCR beta diversity, measured in blood and tumor, was significantly higher for malignant thyroid tumors than for benign nodules.

Per the study methods: Differences in CDR3 between clinicopathological groups were drawn on to build a classifier intended to discriminate distant-metastatic papillary thyroid cancer patients. TCRdb ran MiXCR on the PCR reads. These V and J calls derive from TCRdb rather than the authors' analysis. The data show some 23,000 clones, roughly 9.7% seen once. Patients had received no treatment of any kind before thyroid surgery. CDR1 and CDR2 from the germline V gene are KGHDR and SFDVKD. The V and J ends lost 2 bases and 8 bases, in that order; junction bases with no gene match: 14. CDR3 length equals 17 residues. Of note for this clone: Its antigen is currently unknown. Because it lacks the conserved phenylalanine or tryptophan at the end, this CDR3 is likely a read error.

Sequenced: blood. The V and J genes are TRBV24-1 and TRBJ2-1; 7 bases fit TRBD2. The clonotype originates from a female donor with papillary thyroid cancer or a benign thyroid nodule (not recorded which). Some clones in this sample may be carry-over from other donors' samples. The CDR3 loop is CATSDSSGLSGVYEQFL. The CDR3 nucleotides read TGTGCCACCAGTGATTCGTCGGGACTATCGGGAGTATATGAGCAGTTCCTC.